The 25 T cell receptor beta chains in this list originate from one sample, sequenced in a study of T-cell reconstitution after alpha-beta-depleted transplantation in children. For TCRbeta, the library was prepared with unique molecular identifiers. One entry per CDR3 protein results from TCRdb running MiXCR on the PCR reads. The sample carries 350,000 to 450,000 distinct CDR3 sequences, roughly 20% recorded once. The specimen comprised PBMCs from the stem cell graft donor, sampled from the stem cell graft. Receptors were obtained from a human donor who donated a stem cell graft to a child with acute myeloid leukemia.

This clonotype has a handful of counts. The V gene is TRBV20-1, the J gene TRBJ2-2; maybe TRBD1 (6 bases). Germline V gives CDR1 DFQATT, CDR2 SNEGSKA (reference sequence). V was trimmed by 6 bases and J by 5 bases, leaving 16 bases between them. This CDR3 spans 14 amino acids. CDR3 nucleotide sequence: TGCAGTGCCGAACCCGCCCAGGGGACCGGGGAGCTGTTTTTT. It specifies CSAEPAQGTGELFF.

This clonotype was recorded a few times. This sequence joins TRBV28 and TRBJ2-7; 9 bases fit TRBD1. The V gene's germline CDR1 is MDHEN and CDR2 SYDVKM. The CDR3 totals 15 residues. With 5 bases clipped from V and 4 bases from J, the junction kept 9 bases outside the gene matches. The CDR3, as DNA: TGTGCCAGCAGTCGTGACAGGGGGTCGAGGTACGAGCAGTACTTC. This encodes CASSRDRGSRYEQYF.

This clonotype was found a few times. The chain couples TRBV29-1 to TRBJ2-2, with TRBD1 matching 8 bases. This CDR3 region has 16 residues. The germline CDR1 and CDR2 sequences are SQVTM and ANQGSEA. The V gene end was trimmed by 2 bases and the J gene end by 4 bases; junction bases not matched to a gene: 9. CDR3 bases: TGCAGCGTTGAATCCGGCCCAGGGGGCTTCACCGGGGAGCTGTTTTTT. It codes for CSVESGPGGFTGELFF.

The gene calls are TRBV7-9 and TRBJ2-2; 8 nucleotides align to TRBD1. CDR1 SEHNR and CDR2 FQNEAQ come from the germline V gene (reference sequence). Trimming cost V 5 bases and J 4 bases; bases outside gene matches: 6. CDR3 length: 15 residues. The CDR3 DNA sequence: TGTGCCAGCAGCCAAGGACAGGGTAGCACCGGGGAGCTGTTTTTT. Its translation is CASSQGQGSTGELFF.

The CDR3 DNA is TGTGCCAGCAGCTTCGGGACTAGCGACTACGAGCAGTACTTC. Amino acids: CASSFGTSDYEQYF. The V call is TRBV7-8, the J call TRBJ2-7; the match to TRBD2 covers 10 bases. Germline V lookup: CDR1 SGHVS, CDR2 FQNEAQ. Trimming cost V 3 bases and J 3 bases; bases outside gene matches: 2. CDR3 length equals 14 residues. Complete variable domain (other parts from reference TRBV7-8 and TRBJ2-7): GAGVSQSPRYKVAKRGQDVALRCDPISGHVSLFWYQQALGQGPEFLTYFQNEAQLDKSGLPSDRFFAERPEGSVSTLKIQRTQQEDSAVYLCASSFGTSDYEQYFGPGTRLTVT.

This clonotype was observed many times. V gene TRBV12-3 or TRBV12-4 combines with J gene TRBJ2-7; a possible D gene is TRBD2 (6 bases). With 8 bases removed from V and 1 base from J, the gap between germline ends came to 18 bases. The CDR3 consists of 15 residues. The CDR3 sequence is CASSRGAGLSYEQYF. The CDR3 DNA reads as TGTGCCAGCTCGAGGGGAGCGGGCCTATCCTACGAGCAGTACTTC.

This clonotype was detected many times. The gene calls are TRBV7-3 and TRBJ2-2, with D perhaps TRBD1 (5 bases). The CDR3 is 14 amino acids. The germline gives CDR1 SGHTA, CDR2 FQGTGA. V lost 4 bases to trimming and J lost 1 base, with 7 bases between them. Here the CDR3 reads CASSSQGNTGELFF. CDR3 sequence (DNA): TGTGCCAGCAGCTCGCAGGGGAACACCGGGGAGCTGTTTTTT. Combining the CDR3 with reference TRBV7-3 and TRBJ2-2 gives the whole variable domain GAGVSQTPSNKVTEKGKYVELRCDPISGHTALYWYRQSLGQGPEFLIYFQGTGAADDSGLPNDRFFAVRPEGSVSTLKIQRTERGDSAVYLCASSSQGNTGELFFGEGSRLTVL.

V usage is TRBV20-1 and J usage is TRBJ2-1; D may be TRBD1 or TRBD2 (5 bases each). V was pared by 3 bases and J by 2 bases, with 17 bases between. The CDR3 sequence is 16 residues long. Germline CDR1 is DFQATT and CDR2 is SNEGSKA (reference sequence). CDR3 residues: CSASRLGGHAYNEQFF. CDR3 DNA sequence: TGCAGTGCTAGTCGGCTAGGAGGACATGCCTACAATGAGCAGTTCTTC.

For the CDR3, the DNA is TGCGCCAGCAGCCCCCCAGGACTAGCGAGAACCTACAATGAGCAGTTCTTC. This translates into CASSPPGLARTYNEQFF. The chain has TRBV4-3 and TRBJ2-1; 9 bases are shared with TRBD2. This CDR3 contains 17 residues. V shed 4 bases, J shed 2 bases, and the junction held 9 bases outside the gene matches. Germline CDR1 is LGHNA and CDR2 is YSLEER.

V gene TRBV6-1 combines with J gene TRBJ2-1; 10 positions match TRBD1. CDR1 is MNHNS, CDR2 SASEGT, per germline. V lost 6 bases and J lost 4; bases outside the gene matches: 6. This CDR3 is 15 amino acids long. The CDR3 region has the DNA TGTGCCAGCAGACCGGGACAGGGGCTTTACAATGAGCAGTTCTTC. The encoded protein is CASRPGQGLYNEQFF.

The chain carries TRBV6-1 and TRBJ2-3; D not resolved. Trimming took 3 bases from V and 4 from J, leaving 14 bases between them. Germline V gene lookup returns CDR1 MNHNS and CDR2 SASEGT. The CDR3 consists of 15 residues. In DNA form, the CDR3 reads TGTGCCAGCAGTGAGCGGCTTGATGTTGCAGATACGCAGTATTTT. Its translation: CASSERLDVADTQYF.

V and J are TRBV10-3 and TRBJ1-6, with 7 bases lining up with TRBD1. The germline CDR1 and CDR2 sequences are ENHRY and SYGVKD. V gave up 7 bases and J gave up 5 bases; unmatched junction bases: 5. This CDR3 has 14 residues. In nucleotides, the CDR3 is TGTGCCATCAAAACCGGGACAGATAATTCACCCCTCCACTTT. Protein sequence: CAIKTGTDNSPLHF.

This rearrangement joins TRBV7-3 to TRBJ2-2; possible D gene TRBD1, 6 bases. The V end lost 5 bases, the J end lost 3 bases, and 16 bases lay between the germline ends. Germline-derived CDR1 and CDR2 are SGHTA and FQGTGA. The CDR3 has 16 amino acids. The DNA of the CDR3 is TGTGCCAGCAGCCTTACCGGGACAACTCACACCGGGGAGCTGTTTTTT. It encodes CASSLTGTTHTGELFF.

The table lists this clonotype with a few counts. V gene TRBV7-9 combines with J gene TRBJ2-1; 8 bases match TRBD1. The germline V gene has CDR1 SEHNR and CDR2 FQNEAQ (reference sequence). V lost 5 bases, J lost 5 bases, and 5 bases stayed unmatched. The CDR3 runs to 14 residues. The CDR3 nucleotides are TGTGCCAGCAGCACACAGGGGGTCAACAATGAGCAGTTCTTC. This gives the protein CASSTQGVNNEQFF. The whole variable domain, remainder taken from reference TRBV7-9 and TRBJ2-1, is DTGVSQNPRHKITKRGQNVTFRCDPISEHNRLYWYRQTLGQGPEFLTYFQNEAQLEKSRLLSDRFSAERPKGSFSTLEIQRTEQGDSAMYLCASSTQGVNNEQFFGPGTRLTVL.

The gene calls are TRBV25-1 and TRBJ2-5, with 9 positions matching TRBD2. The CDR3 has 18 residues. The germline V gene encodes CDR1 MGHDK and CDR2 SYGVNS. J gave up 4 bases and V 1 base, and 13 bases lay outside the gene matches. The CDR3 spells CASSESPSGIEQGETQYF. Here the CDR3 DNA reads TGTGCCAGCAGTGAATCACCTAGCGGGATAGAGCAGGGAGAGACCCAGTACTTC.

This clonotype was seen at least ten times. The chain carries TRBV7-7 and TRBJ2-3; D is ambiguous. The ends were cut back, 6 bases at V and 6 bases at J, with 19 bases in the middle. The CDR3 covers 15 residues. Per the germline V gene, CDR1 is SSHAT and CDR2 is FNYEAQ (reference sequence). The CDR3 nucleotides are TGTGCCAGCAGTCCGTCGGCTTTGCGGTACGATACGCAGTATTTT. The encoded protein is CASSPSALRYDTQYF.

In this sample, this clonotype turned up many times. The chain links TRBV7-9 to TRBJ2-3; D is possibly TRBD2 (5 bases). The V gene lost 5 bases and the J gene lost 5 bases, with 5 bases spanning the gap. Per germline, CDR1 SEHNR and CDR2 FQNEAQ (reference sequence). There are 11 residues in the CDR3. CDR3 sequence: CASSRGDTQYF. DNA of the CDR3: TGTGCCAGCAGCCGGGGAGATACGCAGTATTTT.

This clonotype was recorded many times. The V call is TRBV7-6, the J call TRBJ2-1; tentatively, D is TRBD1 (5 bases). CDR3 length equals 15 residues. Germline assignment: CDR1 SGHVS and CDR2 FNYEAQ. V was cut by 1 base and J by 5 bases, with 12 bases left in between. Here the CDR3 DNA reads TGTGCCAGCAGCTTAGATTGGGGCAGAAACAATGAGCAGTTCTTC. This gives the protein CASSLDWGRNNEQFF.

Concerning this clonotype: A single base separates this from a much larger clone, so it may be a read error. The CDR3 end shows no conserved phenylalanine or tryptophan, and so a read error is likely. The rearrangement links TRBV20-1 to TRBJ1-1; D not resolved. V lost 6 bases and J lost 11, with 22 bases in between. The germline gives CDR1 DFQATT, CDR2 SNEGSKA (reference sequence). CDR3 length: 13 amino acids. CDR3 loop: CSAQEAATVGAFS. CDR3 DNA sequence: TGCAGTGCCCAGGAGGCGGCAACGGTTGGCGCTTTCTCT.

CDR3 sequence: CASSFLQGLSSYEQYF. The CDR3 nucleotides read TGTGCCAGCAGTTTCCTACAGGGACTAAGCTCCTACGAGCAGTACTTC. This chain connects TRBV6-5 to TRBJ2-7; possible D gene TRBD2, 7 bases. The CDR3 length is 16 residues. V was trimmed by 4 bases and J by 0 bases, leaving 16 bases between them. Germline CDR1 is MNHEY and CDR2 is SVGAGI.

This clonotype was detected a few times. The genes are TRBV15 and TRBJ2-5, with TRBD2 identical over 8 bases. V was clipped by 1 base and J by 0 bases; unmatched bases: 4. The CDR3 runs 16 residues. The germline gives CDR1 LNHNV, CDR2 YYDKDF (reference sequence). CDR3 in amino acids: CATSRGSGNHQETQYF. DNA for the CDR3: TGTGCCACCAGCAGAGGTAGCGGGAACCACCAAGAGACCCAGTACTTC.

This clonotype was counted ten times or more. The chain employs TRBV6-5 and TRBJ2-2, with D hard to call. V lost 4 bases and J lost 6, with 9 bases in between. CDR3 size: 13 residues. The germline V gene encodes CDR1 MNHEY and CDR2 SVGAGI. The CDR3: CASSFRSAGELFF. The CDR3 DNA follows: TGTGCCAGCAGTTTCAGGAGTGCCGGGGAGCTGTTTTTT.

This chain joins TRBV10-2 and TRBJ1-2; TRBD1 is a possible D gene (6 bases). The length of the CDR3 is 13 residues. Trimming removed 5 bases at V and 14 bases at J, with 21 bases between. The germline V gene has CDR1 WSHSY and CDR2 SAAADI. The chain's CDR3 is CASSPRGQTHGTF. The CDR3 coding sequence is TGCGCCAGCAGTCCCCGGGGACAAACACACGGGACCTTC.

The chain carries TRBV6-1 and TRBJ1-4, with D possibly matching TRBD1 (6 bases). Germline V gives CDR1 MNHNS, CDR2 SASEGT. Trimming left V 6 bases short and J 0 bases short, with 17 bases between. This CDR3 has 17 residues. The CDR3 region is CASSHRPHRATNEKLFF. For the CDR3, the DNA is TGTGCCAGCAGCCACAGGCCCCACAGGGCAACTAATGAAAAACTGTTTTTT.

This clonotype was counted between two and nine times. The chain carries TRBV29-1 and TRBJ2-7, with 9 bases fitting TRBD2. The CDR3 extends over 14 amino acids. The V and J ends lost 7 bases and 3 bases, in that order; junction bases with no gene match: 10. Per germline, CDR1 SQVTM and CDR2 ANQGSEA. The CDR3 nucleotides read TGCAGCGCCGTGAGGGAGCGGGAGGTCTACGAGCAGTACTTC. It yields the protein CSAVREREVYEQYF.